The T cell receptor beta chain under discussion was sequenced for a study of PD-1 blockade in classical Hodgkin lymphoma. V was cut by 2 bases and J by 0 bases, with 10 bases left in between. CDR1 is SGHVS, CDR2 FQNEAQ, per germline. There are 16 residues in the CDR3. By share, this clone counts as medium-sized. Its target is unknown. The protocol was immunoSEQ multiplex PCR, while the TCRdb copy is restricted to in-frame clones and leaves out a portion. The repertoire holds over 20,000 clones, 85% to 90% seen once, with about 7% in the top ten. General study results and limits: No one has yet defined what causes the repertoire differences, which may be disease activity or prior therapy. A reduction in baseline TCR diversity was reportedly seen in newly diagnosed patients relative to healthy donors.

The time point: newly diagnosed, previously untreated cHL patient sample. The investigators isolated CD8+ T cells from thawed PBMCs using magnetic negative selection. J is TRBJ1-4 and V is TRBV7-8; D is unclear. The source of this sequence is a human donor with classical Hodgkin lymphoma. Sequenced material: CD8+ T cells from blood. CDR3 in amino acids: CASSLSQRTTNEKLFF. The CDR3 DNA follows: TGTGCCAGCAGCTTATCGCAGAGGACAACTAATGAAAAACTGTTTTTT.